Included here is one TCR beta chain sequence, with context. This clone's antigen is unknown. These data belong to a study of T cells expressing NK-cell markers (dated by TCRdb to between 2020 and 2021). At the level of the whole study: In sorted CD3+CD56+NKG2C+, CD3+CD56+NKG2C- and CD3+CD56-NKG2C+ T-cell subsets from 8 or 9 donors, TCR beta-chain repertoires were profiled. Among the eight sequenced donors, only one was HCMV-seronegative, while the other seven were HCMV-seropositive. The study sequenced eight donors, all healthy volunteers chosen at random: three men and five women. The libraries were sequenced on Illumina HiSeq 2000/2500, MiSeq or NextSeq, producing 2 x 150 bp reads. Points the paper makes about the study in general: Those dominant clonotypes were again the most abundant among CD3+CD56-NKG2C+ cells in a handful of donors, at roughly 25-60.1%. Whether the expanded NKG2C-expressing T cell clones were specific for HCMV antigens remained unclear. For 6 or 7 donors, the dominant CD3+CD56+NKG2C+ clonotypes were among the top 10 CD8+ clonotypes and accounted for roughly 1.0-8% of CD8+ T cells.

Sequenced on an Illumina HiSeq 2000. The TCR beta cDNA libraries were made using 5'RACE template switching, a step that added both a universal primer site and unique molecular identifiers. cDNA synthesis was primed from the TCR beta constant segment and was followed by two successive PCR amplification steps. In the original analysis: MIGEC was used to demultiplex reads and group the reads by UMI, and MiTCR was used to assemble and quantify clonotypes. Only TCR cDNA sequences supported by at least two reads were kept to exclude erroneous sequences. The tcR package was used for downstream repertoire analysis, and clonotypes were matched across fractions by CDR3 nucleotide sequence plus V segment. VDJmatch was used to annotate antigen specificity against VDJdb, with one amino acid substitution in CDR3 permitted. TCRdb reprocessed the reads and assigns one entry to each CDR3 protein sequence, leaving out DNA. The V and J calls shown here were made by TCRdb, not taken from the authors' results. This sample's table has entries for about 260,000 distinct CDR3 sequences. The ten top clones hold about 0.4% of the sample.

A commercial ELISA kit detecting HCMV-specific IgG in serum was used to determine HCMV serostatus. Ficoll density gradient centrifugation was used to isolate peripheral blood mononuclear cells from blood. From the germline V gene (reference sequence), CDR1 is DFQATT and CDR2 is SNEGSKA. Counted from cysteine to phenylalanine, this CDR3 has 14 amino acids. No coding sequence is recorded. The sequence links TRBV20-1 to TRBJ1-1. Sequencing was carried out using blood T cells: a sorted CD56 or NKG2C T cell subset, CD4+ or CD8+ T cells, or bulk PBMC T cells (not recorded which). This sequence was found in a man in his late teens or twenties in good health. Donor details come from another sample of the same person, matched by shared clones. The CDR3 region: CSARDFRLNTEAFF.